Presented here are 15 T cell receptor beta chains from one specimen sequenced in a study of shared clonotypes between healthy human individuals. Here immunoSEQ multiplex PCR was the method, and the copy in TCRdb shows in-frame clones only, minus some. The sample has about 2.4 million clones, roughly 93% seen once. The sequencing input was naive CD4+ T cells from PBMCs. Noted subset: CD45RA+ positively selected. Receptors were obtained from a man between 18 and 35 years old in good health. Some clones in this sample may be carry-over from other donors' samples.

This clone was observed a single time. The sample carries other DNA sequences with the same CDR3. In DNA, the CDR3 is TGTGCCAGCTCACAGACTAGCGGTCAAGAGACCCAGTACTTC. It specifies CASSQTSGQETQYF. The J gene is TRBJ2-5, the V gene TRBV18; 9 bases line up with TRBD2. There are 14 residues in the CDR3. From germline, CDR1 is KGHSH and CDR2 LQKENI. V trimming: 4 bases; J trimming: 2 bases; junction bases outside the gene matches: 2.

This chain connects TRBV6-1 to TRBJ2-5; a possible D gene is TRBD1 (5 bases). CDR3 length equals 15 residues. Germline-derived CDR1 and CDR2 are MNHNS and SASEGT. The V end was cut by 2 bases, the J end by 0 bases, with 10 bases between. Written as DNA, the CDR3 is TGTGCCAGCAGTGAAACACGACAGTACCAAGAGACCCAGTACTTC. Residues: CASSETRQYQETQYF.

The genes are TRBV29-1 and TRBJ2-3; no definite D call. The germline V gene encodes CDR1 SQVTM and CDR2 ANQGSEA. The CDR3 length is 14 residues. V was shortened by 4 bases and J by 3 bases, with 14 bases between the two germline ends. CDR3 sequence (DNA): TGCAGCGTTGGGTCTTACACAGCTACAGATACGCAGTATTTT. Its translation is CSVGSYTATDTQYF.

This chain connects TRBV15 to TRBJ1-1; no clear D gene. The germline V gene has CDR1 LNHNV and CDR2 YYDKDF (reference sequence). CDR3 length: 12 amino acids. The germline V and J ends were trimmed by 1 base and 9 bases, with 9 bases remaining between them. CDR3: CATSRGGGKAFF. For the CDR3, the DNA is TGTGCCACCAGCAGAGGGGGAGGGAAAGCTTTCTTT. Together with reference TRBV15 and TRBJ1-1, the CDR3 gives the full variable domain: DAMVIQNPRYQVTQFGKPVTLSCSQTLNHNVMYWYQQKSSQAPKLLFHYYDKDFNNEADTPDNFQSRRPNTSFCFLDIRSPGLGDTAMYLCATSRGGGKAFFGQGTRLTVV.

J is TRBJ2-7 and V is TRBV5-4; 10 positions match TRBD1. Germline loops: CDR1 SGHNT, CDR2 YYREEE (reference sequence). The CDR3 is 15 residues long. The V segment lost 4 bases and the J segment 3 bases; nucleotides outside the gene matches: 7. The DNA for the CDR3 is TGTGCCAGCAGCCCGGGACAGGGGATCGTCTACGAGCAGTACTTC. Translating gives CASSPGQGIVYEQYF.

About this clone itself: Within the sample, other DNA sequences also encode this same CDR3. The chain links TRBV2 to TRBJ2-1; D is uncertain. Trimming cost V 4 bases and J 4 bases, with 8 bases left between them. There are 13 residues in the CDR3. Per the germline V gene, CDR1 is SNHLY and CDR2 is FYNNEI. In DNA form, the CDR3 reads TGTGCCAGCAGTGTAGGCAGATACAATGAGCAGTTCTTC. Protein sequence: CASSVGRYNEQFF.

This clone was detected only once. This chain uses TRBV6-1 with TRBJ2-5; 11 positions agree with TRBD1. V lost 3 bases, J lost 1 base, and 1 base stayed unmatched. Germline assignment: CDR1 MNHNS and CDR2 SASEGT. CDR3 length: 15 amino acids. The CDR3 region is CASSDGTGGQETQYF. The CDR3 region has the DNA TGTGCCAGCAGTGACGGGACAGGGGGCCAAGAGACCCAGTACTTC.

V and J are TRBV23-1 and TRBJ1-2; tentatively, D is TRBD1 (5 bases). TRBV23-1 is an open reading frame, and its role is uncertain. The CDR3 extends over 13 amino acids. The CDR3 reads CVAIWEGCYGYTF. As DNA, the CDR3 is TGCGTCGCTATATGGGAGGGGTGCTATGGCTACACCTTC.

The V and J genes are TRBV10-3 and TRBJ2-6; D is unresolved. CDR1 and CDR2 from the germline V gene are ENHRY and SYGVKD. Trimming stripped 5 bases from V and 2 bases from J, with 13 bases between. This CDR3 spans 16 amino acids. The CDR3 bases are TGTGCCATCAGTTACCTCAGTGGCCCTGGGGCCAACGTCCTGACTTTC. This encodes CAISYLSGPGANVLTF.

This chain joins TRBV2 and TRBJ1-5; 10 bases are shared with TRBD1. CDR1 is SNHLY, CDR2 FYNNEI, per germline. The junction had 3 bases not matched to a gene; V was cut back by 5 bases and J by 2 bases. This CDR3 is 15 amino acids long. CDR3 in amino acids: CASSSGTGGNQPQHF. In nucleotides, the CDR3 is TGTGCCAGCAGTTCCGGGACAGGGGGCAATCAGCCCCAGCATTTT.

The CDR3 region has the DNA TGTGCCGGGGGACCGGGACTAACCTACGAGCAGTACTTC. This translates into CAGGPGLTYEQYF. V gene TRBV6-5 combines with J gene TRBJ2-7, with TRBD2 matching 7 bases. V dropped 11 bases and J dropped 2; count of bases not matched to a gene: 9. Germline assignment: CDR1 MNHEY and CDR2 SVGAGI. There are 13 residues in the CDR3.

CDR3 DNA sequence: TGTGCCAGCAGCTCCCGGGTAGGGGGGCTGAGCTCCTACAATGAGCAGTTCTTC. Its translation: CASSSRVGGLSSYNEQFF. The genes are TRBV7-2 and TRBJ2-1; D is tentatively TRBD1 or TRBD2 (6 bases each). The CDR3 is made up of 18 amino acids. Germline CDR1 and CDR2: SGHTA and FQGNSA. The ends were cut back, 4 bases at V and 0 bases at J, with 19 bases in the middle.

This sequence joins TRBV9 and TRBJ2-6; 9 positions agree with TRBD1. Unmatched junction bases numbered 7, after V lost 4 bases and J lost 2 bases. This CDR3 spans 17 amino acids. Germline V gene lookup returns CDR1 SGDLS and CDR2 YYNGEE. CDR3 in amino acids: CASSTRDRVTGANVLTF. The CDR3 region has the DNA TGTGCCAGCAGCACCAGGGACAGGGTTACTGGGGCCAACGTCCTGACTTTC.

V and J are TRBV5-4 and TRBJ2-5, with 13 bases lining up with TRBD2. Per germline, CDR1 SGHNT and CDR2 YYREEE (reference sequence). V trimming: 3 bases; J trimming: 5 bases; junction bases outside the gene matches: 7. This CDR3 has 16 amino acids. The CDR3 region is CASSWGLAGPAETQYF. The DNA of the CDR3 is TGTGCCAGCAGCTGGGGACTAGCGGGACCGGCGGAGACCCAGTACTTC.

The V call is TRBV28, the J call TRBJ2-3, with D hard to call. Trimming took 6 bases from V and 6 from J, leaving 10 bases between them. The CDR3 covers 12 residues. CDR1 MDHEN and CDR2 SYDVKM come from the germline V gene. The CDR3, as DNA: TGTGCCAGCAGACCCCAGTGGGATACGCAGTATTTT. Its translation: CASRPQWDTQYF.